Listed below are T cell receptor beta chains from one sample, sequenced in a study. Each CDR3 protein is one row after TCRdb ran MiXCR on the RT-PCR reads. The sample contains about 680,000 distinct CDR3 sequences, 11% to 15% of which appear only once. Specimen: memory CD4+ T cells from blood. These receptors came from a female donor in good health, serving as a healthy control. CDR3s include the opening cysteine and the closing phenylalanine or tryptophan. The order of the fields is V gene, J gene, CDR3 protein.

TRBV20-1	TRBJ2-3	CGGLAGVSGGSDTQYF
TRBV7-2	TRBJ1-1	CASSLTQGAQAFF
TRBV24-1	TRBJ2-2	CATSDPGLGGRTGELFF
TRBV2	TRBJ1-2	CASSEGYYGYTF
TRBV5-6	TRBJ1-4	CASSRPGTGVEKLFF
TRBV12-3/TRBV12-4	TRBJ2-2	CASSFKADTGELFF
TRBV6-5	TRBJ2-7	CASSSAGGATTGEQYF
TRBV12-3/TRBV12-4	TRBJ2-7	CASSRLAGGSYEQYF
TRBV5-5	TRBJ2-3	CASSSHGGGADTQYF
TRBV12-3/TRBV12-4	TRBJ2-7	CASSGQGRASGNSYEQYF
TRBV6-6	TRBJ1-4	CASSYGQGAEKLFF
TRBV11-2	TRBJ2-3	CASSFLTSGFTDTQYF
TRBV27	TRBJ2-3	CASSRRGGGTDTQYF
TRBV4-3	TRBJ2-2	CASSQGGGLYTGELFF
TRBV20-1	TRBJ2-2	CSAQGADVTGELFF
TRBV29-1	TRBJ2-2	CSVGGTAPGELFF
TRBV6-5	TRBJ2-6	CASSTGTASGANVLTF
TRBV20-1	TRBJ1-3	CSAEPLDSRSGNTIYF
TRBV18	TRBJ1-1	CASSEVSTEAFF
TRBV27	TRBJ1-5	CASSFRGRDSNQPQHF
TRBV7-2	TRBJ1-6	CASSQPGGTGSPLHF
TRBV7-9	TRBJ1-2	CASSTQTGGSGYTF
TRBV5-1	TRBJ2-2	CASWSGQGATGELFF
TRBV30	TRBJ2-7	CAWSGVTYEQYF
TRBV5-1	TRBJ2-1	CASSLAGSGIVYNEQFF
TRBV7-9	TRBJ2-1	CASSPHAGGASYNEQFF
TRBV29-1	TRBJ2-7	CSVRTTGQGYEQYF
TRBV11-2	TRBJ2-3	CASSLAPGGNTDTQYF
TRBV28	TRBJ2-1	CASSLPGVREQFF
TRBV20-1	TRBJ1-6	CSAREVWGGGSPLHF
TRBV27	TRBJ2-1	CASRKLGNEQFF
TRBV2	TRBJ2-3	CASAGQHTDTQYF
TRBV28	TRBJ2-1	CASTPAGEEGVDEQFF
TRBV5-1	TRBJ2-7	CASSLSSGRAHYEQYF
TRBV6-6	TRBJ1-6	CASSHDTKEDNSPLHF
TRBV12-3/TRBV12-4	TRBJ1-5	CASTVGGFGNQPQHF
TRBV5-1	TRBJ2-1	CASSILAPNYNEQFF
TRBV10-3	TRBJ1-3	CAISESWERGNTIYF
TRBV12-3/TRBV12-4	TRBJ2-4	CASSSRGPFQYF
TRBV4-1	TRBJ2-3	CASSQKPGTGGTDTQYF
TRBV16	TRBJ2-7	CASSGTKGSEQYF
TRBV5-4	TRBJ2-1	CASSLAGTGSNEQFF
TRBV28	TRBJ2-7	CASSLAGVFSYEQYF
TRBV5-1	TRBJ1-1	CASSLVPMNTEAFF
TRBV6-2/TRBV6-3	TRBJ2-2	CASSYQLAGSMNTGELFF
TRBV24-1	TRBJ1-2	CATSDLSGGNYGYTF
TRBV4-2	TRBJ1-4	CASSQRDRITTNEKLFF
TRBV5-1	TRBJ1-5	CASSLGTDYSNQPQHF
TRBV7-6	TRBJ2-3	CASSVTSGRPITDTQYF
TRBV27	TRBJ2-7	CASGPLGTCGSEQYF
TRBV12-3/TRBV12-4	TRBJ2-2	CASSLSPGGNTGELFF
TRBV5-1	TRBJ1-3	CASSLFPGTDGNTIYF
TRBV7-2	TRBJ2-3	CASSSASGRIDTQYF
TRBV20-1	TRBJ2-1	CSARDLRDNEQFF
TRBV12-3/TRBV12-4	TRBJ1-2	CASSLAQGWGYTF
TRBV5-6	TRBJ2-1	CASSSWGTSGFYNEQFF
TRBV20-1	TRBJ1-5	CSADQGPGNQPQHF